Detailed here is one T cell receptor beta chain. Its specificity is not known. Germline V gene data show CDR1 as LNHNV and CDR2 as YYDKDF (reference sequence). The ends lost 5 bases at V and 5 bases at J; junction bases unmatched: 6. This CDR3 comprises 13 residues. The sample belongs to a study of T cell responses to AZD1222 COVID-19 vaccine. The study's findings and limits: At study baseline, merely six AZD1222 recipients were seropositive.

Method: immunoSEQ multiplex PCR; TCRdb's copy keeps in-frame clones and lacks some. The sample consists of around 130,000 clones, around 94% of them appearing once. This material consisted of peripheral blood, taken on day 0 of AZD1222 vaccination. The clonotype was recovered from an adult in good health. The chain recombines TRBV15 with TRBJ2-7, with 7 bases lining up with TRBD1. The CDR3 DNA sequence: TGTGCCACCAGCCCCGACAGGGAAGACGAGCAGTACTTC. Residues: CATSPDREDEQYF.